These 19 T cell receptor beta chains share one sample of origin, sequenced in a study of CD8+ T cells in alopecia areata. RNA was isolated and reverse transcribed to cDNA, the sequencing template. Repertoires were generated with immunoSEQ multiplex PCR, while TCRdb's copy carries only in-frame clones and drops some. The data contain roughly 120,000 clones, 58% of them seen just once; the ten biggest clones take up approximately 29%. Treatment here: oral pan-JAK inhibitor, 5-10 mg twice daily. Source: CD8+ T cells sorted from blood, taken at week 4, from a patient treated with tofacitinib. These receptors all come from a human donor with alopecia areata.

The rearrangement uses TRBV29-1 and TRBJ2-5; TRBD2 might be the D (5 bases). There are 10 residues in the CDR3. Germline V gene sequence: CDR1 SQVTM, CDR2 ANQGSEA. V was pared by 7 bases and J by 5 bases, with 8 bases between. The DNA of the CDR3 is TGCAGCGCCGAGGGCGAGACCCAGTACTTC. Translation: CSAEGETQYF.

CDR3 protein: CAILRDSTYNEQFF. As DNA, the CDR3 is TGTGCCATCTTGCGGGACAGTACCTACAATGAGCAGTTCTTC. This rearrangement joins TRBV10-3 to TRBJ2-1; D might be TRBD1 (7 bases). The CDR3 runs to 14 residues. Between the trimmed V and J ends, which lost 8 bases and 2 bases, there was a span of 13 bases. In germline, CDR1 is ENHRY, CDR2 SYGVKD.

V gene TRBV7-2 combines with J gene TRBJ1-2; TRBD1 matches 7 bases. The germline gives CDR1 SGHTA, CDR2 FQGNSA. Trimming removed 6 bases from V and 5 bases from J; junction bases left unmatched: 6. The CDR3 has 13 residues. The chain's CDR3 is CASSPGTAYGYTF. The CDR3 DNA follows: TGTGCCAGCAGTCCCGGGACAGCTTATGGCTACACCTTC.

The chain couples TRBV30 to TRBJ2-1; a possible D gene is TRBD2 (6 bases). Trimming removed 2 bases from V and 10 bases from J, with 15 bases in between. The CDR3 spans 13 residues. The germline V gene has CDR1 GTSNPN and CDR2 SVGIG (reference sequence). The CDR3: CAWSLLAGHEQFF. Here the CDR3 DNA reads TGTGCCTGGAGTTTATTGGCGGGGCACGAGCAGTTCTTC.

The chain has TRBV27 and TRBJ1-5; weak D call: TRBD1 (5 bases). CDR1 is MNHEY and CDR2 is SMNVEV in the germline V gene (reference sequence). The CDR3 is 15 amino acids. V gave up 4 bases and J gave up 1 base, with 11 bases separating them. The CDR3 protein is CASSYGTNSNQPQHF. In DNA form, the CDR3 reads TGTGCCAGCAGTTACGGGACGAACAGCAATCAGCCCCAGCATTTT.

V gene TRBV10-3 combines with J gene TRBJ1-1, with D tentatively TRBD1 (5 bases). Per the germline V gene, CDR1 is ENHRY and CDR2 is SYGVKD. V shed 6 bases and J shed 7 bases, with 15 bases lying between them. CDR3 length equals 13 residues. The CDR3 is CAISPSGGGEAFF. In DNA, the CDR3 is TGTGCCATCAGCCCCTCCGGGGGAGGTGAAGCTTTCTTT.

The chain has TRBV7-9 and TRBJ2-3; D might be TRBD1 (6 bases). V was shortened by 5 bases and J by 2 bases, with 14 bases between the two germline ends. The CDR3 covers 15 residues. Per the germline V gene, CDR1 is SEHNR and CDR2 is FQNEAQ (reference sequence). In DNA, the CDR3 is TGTGCCAGCAGCGCAGCACAGGGTTACACAGATACGCAGTATTTT. This translates into CASSAAQGYTDTQYF.

J is TRBJ2-5 and V is TRBV7-9, with 8 bases matching TRBD2. The assigned J gene may be wrong: the sequence end matches TRBJ2-7 better. Germline V gene lookup returns CDR1 SEHNR and CDR2 FQNEAQ (reference sequence). The CDR3 sequence is 17 residues long. CDR3 sequence: CASSLIPPGTRYGEQYF. CDR3 in DNA: TGTGCCAGCAGTTTGATCCCTCCCGGGACTAGGTATGGCGAGCAGTACTTC.

This chain uses TRBV19 with TRBJ1-1; no firm D call. Germline lookup yields CDR1 LNHDA and CDR2 SQIVND (reference sequence). The CDR3 consists of 13 residues. V was trimmed by 5 bases and J by 2 bases, leaving 9 bases between them. The CDR3 loop is CASSATENTEAFF. CDR3 in DNA: TGTGCCAGTAGTGCGACGGAAAACACTGAAGCTTTCTTT.

This chain uses TRBV7-9 with TRBJ2-1; TRBD2 matches 8 bases. Germline V gene sequence: CDR1 SEHNR, CDR2 FQNEAQ (reference sequence). Unmatched junction bases numbered 9, after V lost 1 base and J lost 4 bases. The CDR3 contains 17 residues. DNA for the CDR3: TGTGCCAGCAGCTTAGAAGGCGGGGGGCCTGCATACAATGAGCAGTTCTTC. It codes for CASSLEGGGPAYNEQFF.

The table lists this clone with a few counts. The chain has TRBV20-1 and TRBJ2-1; no reliable D call. The V gene lost 4 bases and the J gene lost 4 bases, with 5 bases spanning the gap. Germline CDR1 is DFQATT and CDR2 is SNEGSKA (reference sequence). This CDR3 is 11 amino acids long. CDR3 DNA sequence: TGCAGTGCTACGGCGTACAATGAGCAGTTCTTC. Amino acids: CSATAYNEQFF.

This clone showed up just a few times. The gene calls are TRBV29-1 and TRBJ1-1; D gene uncertain. The CDR3 runs to 12 residues. The V end lost 5 bases, the J end lost 0 bases, and 7 bases lay between the germline ends. Per the germline V gene, CDR1 is SQVTM and CDR2 is ANQGSEA. The CDR3: CSVIELNTEAFF. The CDR3 DNA reads TGCAGCGTTATAGAGCTGAACACTGAAGCTTTCTTT.

The V call is TRBV11-2, the J call TRBJ2-3; 8 nucleotides line up with TRBD1. Germline V gene data show CDR1 as SGHAT and CDR2 as FQNNGV. Trimming took 5 bases from V and 2 from J; bases not matched to a gene: 6. CDR3 size: 15 residues. DNA of the CDR3: TGTGCCAGCAGCCAGGACAGGGAGCACACAGATACGCAGTATTTT. Translation: CASSQDREHTDTQYF.

This chain connects TRBV29-1 to TRBJ2-2, with TRBD1 matching 7 bases. The CDR3 has 13 amino acids. CDR1 SQVTM and CDR2 ANQGSEA come from the germline V gene. With V trimmed by 0 bases and J by 8 bases, 3 bases remained unmatched. The CDR3 nucleotides are TGCAGCGTTGAAGAAGGGGGCTCTGGGGAGCTGTTTTTT. Its translation is CSVEEGGSGELFF.

This clone was found once. V and J are TRBV9 and TRBJ1-1, with 7 nucleotides matching TRBD1. Unmatched junction bases numbered 10, after V lost 3 bases and J lost 5 bases. The germline gives CDR1 SGDLS, CDR2 YYNGEE. This CDR3 region has 15 residues. CDR3 DNA sequence: TGTGCCAGCAGCGAACAACAGGGGCTGGGGACTGAAGCTTTCTTT. It codes for CASSEQQGLGTEAFF. Supplemented by reference TRBV9 and TRBJ1-1, the full variable domain reads DSGVTQTPKHLITATGQRVTLRCSPRSGDLSVYWYQQSLDQGLQFLIQYYNGEERAKGNILERFSAQQFPDLHSELNLSSLELGDSALYFCASSEQQGLGTEAFFGQGTRLTVV.

The chain joins TRBV29-1 to TRBJ2-1, with D possibly being TRBD1 or TRBD2 (5 bases each). The CDR3 runs to 14 residues. Trimming took 8 bases from V and 0 from J, leaving 14 bases between them. Germline V gene sequence: CDR1 SQVTM, CDR2 ANQGSEA. The CDR3 nucleotides are TGCAGCACCCGGGACGCAGACTCCTACAATGAGCAGTTCTTC. This gives the protein CSTRDADSYNEQFF.

This clone was detected a few times. The chain is built from TRBV7-9 and TRBJ2-3; D remains unclear. V was trimmed by 3 bases and J by 2 bases, leaving 6 bases between them. CDR3 length: 13 amino acids. Germline V gene lookup returns CDR1 SEHNR and CDR2 FQNEAQ (reference sequence). This CDR3 reads CASSFPPTDTQYF. DNA of the CDR3: TGTGCCAGCAGCTTCCCCCCCACAGATACGCAGTATTTT.

This clone was counted between two and nine times. V is TRBV30 and J is TRBJ2-2, with TRBD1 as a possible D gene (5 bases). The V gene lost 7 bases and the J gene lost 5 bases, with 8 bases spanning the gap. CDR1 is GTSNPN, CDR2 SVGIG, per germline (reference sequence). The CDR3 has 11 residues. CDR3: CAFRDTGELFF. The CDR3 bases are TGTGCCTTCAGGGATACCGGGGAGCTGTTTTTT.

This clone turned up a few times. The chain is built from TRBV27 and TRBJ1-1; no firm D call. The CDR3 extends over 11 amino acids. Deletions cut 6 bases from V and 8 bases from J, with 10 bases between. Germline-derived CDR1 and CDR2 are MNHEY and SMNVEV (reference sequence). The CDR3: CASRAIGEAFF. The CDR3 DNA reads TGTGCCAGCAGGGCGATCGGAGAAGCTTTCTTT.